The rows below give T cell receptor beta chains drawn from one sample of a study of blood T cell repertoires in COVID-19. Profiling relied on immunoSEQ multiplex PCR, and the TCRdb table lists in-frame clones only, not all of them. The table includes under 65,000 clones, roughly 89% detected once. The sequenced sample was peripheral blood. The receptors come from a woman aged 55-70 years with COVID-19, enrolled during active disease. The CDR3 runs from the conserved cysteine through the conserved F or W. The D gene is left open where the match is weak. Clone sizes are given selectively: once, few, many, or a class where the clone is expanded.

j_gene,v_gene,abundance,d_gene,CDR3aa,CDR3nt
TRBJ2-5,TRBV5-6,-,TRBD2,CASSSSGLAGVHQETQYF,TGTGCCAGCAGCTCTTCGGGACTAGCGGGAGTACACCAAGAGACCCAGTACTTC
TRBJ2-7,TRBV20-1,-,-,CSASLAYEQYF,TGCAGTGCTAGTCTGGCATACGAGCAGTACTTC
TRBJ2-1,TRBV9,-,TRBD2,CASSVGRRLADEQFF,TGTGCCAGCAGCGTAGGCCGTCGACTAGCCGATGAGCAGTTCTTC
TRBJ1-4,TRBV6-5,once,-,CASSRDINEKLFF,TGTGCCAGCAGTAGGGACATTAATGAAAAACTGTTTTTT
TRBJ2-1,TRBV5-6,-,-,CASSLRRGTEQFF,TGTGCCAGCAGCTTGAGGAGGGGTACTGAGCAGTTCTTC
TRBJ1-5,TRBV19,few,-,CASSNTGFGQPQHF,TGTGCCAGTAGTAATACAGGGTTTGGTCAGCCCCAGCATTTT
TRBJ2-1,TRBV27,-,TRBD2,CASSPGLAAYNEQFF,TGTGCCAGCAGTCCGGGACTAGCTGCCTACAATGAGCAGTTCTTC
TRBJ2-7,TRBV12-3/TRBV12-4,-,-,CASSPGGYEQYF,TGTGCCAGCAGTCCCGGGGGCTACGAGCAGTACTTC
TRBJ2-7,TRBV6-6,-,TRBD1,CASRPYAGQGAYEQYF,TGTGCCAGCAGGCCTTACGCAGGACAGGGGGCTTACGAGCAGTACTTC
TRBJ2-7,TRBV5-1,few,-,CASSLANQYEQYF,TGCGCCAGCAGCTTGGCCAACCAGTACGAGCAGTACTTC
TRBJ2-2,TRBV10-1,-,TRBD2,CASSVGLNTGELFF,TGCGCCAGCAGTGTGGGACTAAACACCGGGGAGCTGTTTTTT
TRBJ1-6,TRBV15,once,-,CATSRDAGNKNSPLHF,TGTGCCACCAGCAGAGATGCAGGGAACAAGAATTCACCCCTCCACTTT
TRBJ1-1,TRBV6-5,-,-,CASRRPKQEAFF,TGTGCCAGCAGACGTCCTAAACAGGAAGCTTTCTTT
TRBJ1-2,TRBV30,-,-,CAWSVSQFNGYTF,TGTGCCTGGAGTGTTTCGCAGTTCAATGGCTACACCTTC
TRBJ2-5,TRBV27,-,-,CASSLPGRQETQYF,TGTGCCAGCAGTTTACCAGGCCGCCAGGAGACCCAGTACTTC
TRBJ1-6,TRBV3-1/TRBV3-2,-,-,CASSQQGLPLHF,TGTGCCAGCAGCCAGCAGGGGTTACCCCTCCACTTT
TRBJ2-7,TRBV4-2,-,TRBD2,CASSQGFRLAGLYEQYF,TGTGCCAGCAGCCAAGGTTTCCGACTAGCGGGGCTCTACGAGCAGTACTTC
TRBJ2-1,TRBV11-2,once,-,CASTKGTSDSNEQFF,TGTGCCAGCACCAAAGGGACTTCCGATTCCAATGAGCAGTTCTTC
TRBJ1-2,TRBV2,few,-,CASSDLGGEGYTF,TGTGCCAGCAGTGACCTGGGTGGGGAGGGCTACACCTTC
TRBJ1-2,TRBV19,-,-,CASKREANYGYTF,TGTGCCAGTAAGCGGGAAGCTAACTATGGCTACACCTTC
TRBJ2-2,TRBV3-1/TRBV3-2,-,TRBD2,CASSRLAGGTGELFF,TGTGCCAGCAGCCGACTAGCGGGAGGCACCGGGGAGCTGTTTTTT
TRBJ1-2,TRBV5-1,-,TRBD1,CASSAGQGSILVGTGFYGYTF,TGCGCCAGCAGCGCCGGACAGGGTTCTATCCTTGTGGGGACAGGGTTCTATGGCTACACCTTC
TRBJ1-4,TRBV6-5,-,-,CASRATDLEKLFF,TGTGCCAGCAGAGCGACCGATTTAGAAAAACTGTTTTTT
TRBJ1-1,TRBV29-1,once,TRBD1,CSGVLGTGANTEAFF,TGCAGCGGGGTCCTAGGGACAGGGGCCAACACTGAAGCTTTCTTT
TRBJ2-7,TRBV28,-,TRBD2,CASSSRTSGSHRKGSYEQYF,TGTGCCAGCAGTTCCAGGACTAGCGGGAGCCACAGGAAGGGCTCCTACGAGCAGTACTTC
TRBJ1-1,TRBV7-3,-,TRBD1,CASSPTPGTARTEAFF,TGTGCCAGCAGCCCCACCCCCGGGACAGCGAGGACTGAAGCTTTCTTT
TRBJ2-7,TRBV5-1,-,TRBD1,CASSFYRGYEQYF,TGCGCCAGCAGCTTCTACAGGGGCTACGAGCAGTACTTC
TRBJ2-7,TRBV30,-,TRBD1,CAWRKFRGTGLYEQYF,TGTGCCTGGAGGAAGTTCAGAGGGACAGGCCTATACGAGCAGTACTTC
TRBJ2-7,TRBV5-4,-,TRBD2,CASSGGLAGGSREQYF,TGTGCCAGCAGCGGCGGACTAGCGGGAGGTTCCAGGGAGCAGTACTTC
TRBJ2-3,TRBV2,-,TRBD1,CASRRGTGGRTDTQYF,TGTGCCAGCAGGCGCGGGACAGGGGGCCGCACAGATACGCAGTATTTT
TRBJ2-5,TRBV6-5,-,-,CASSYGGETQYF,TGTGCCAGCAGTTACGGGGGGGAGACCCAGTACTTC
TRBJ2-7,TRBV28,-,-,CASSLHPAAAFHEQYF,TGTGCCAGCAGTTTACATCCCGCGGCAGCCTTTCACGAGCAGTACTTC
TRBJ2-3,TRBV7-9,-,-,CASSFPPTDTQYF,TGTGCCAGCAGCTTTCCCCCTACAGATACGCAGTATTTT
TRBJ2-7,TRBV4-2,-,TRBD2,CASSQVGLDGEQYF,TGTGCCAGCAGCCAAGTTGGACTAGATGGCGAGCAGTACTTC
TRBJ2-1,TRBV19,-,-,CASSTPGQRREQFF,TGTGCCAGTAGTACTCCGGGACAAAGGCGTGAGCAGTTCTTC
TRBJ1-6,TRBV7-8,-,TRBD1,CASSSNPRSFRGIGSPLHF,TGTGCCAGCAGCTCAAACCCCCGGTCGTTCAGGGGGATTGGGTCACCCCTCCACTTT
TRBJ1-2,TRBV2,-,-,CASSELSGRRSYGYTF,TGTGCCAGCAGTGAATTGTCAGGGCGAAGGAGCTATGGCTACACCTTC
TRBJ2-7,TRBV19,-,TRBD1,CASSIDIFRGTTYEQYF,TGTGCCAGTAGTATAGATATTTTCAGGGGGACGACTTACGAGCAGTACTTC
TRBJ1-6,TRBV10-2,-,-,CASSESHPNSPLHF,TGCGCCAGCAGTGAGTCTCATCCCAATTCACCCCTCCACTTT
TRBJ2-5,TRBV7-9,-,TRBD1,CASSLSGTGIQETQYF,TGTGCCAGCAGCTTAAGTGGGACAGGAATCCAAGAGACCCAGTACTTC
TRBJ1-2,TRBV4-2,once,TRBD1,CASSRPDRGQGYGYTF,TGTGCCAGCAGCCGACCAGACAGGGGGCAGGGCTATGGCTACACCTTC
TRBJ1-5,TRBV21-1,-,-,CASSKLFLGTGPNQPQHF,TGTGCCAGCAGCAAATTGTTTTTAGGGACAGGACCCAATCAGCCCCAGCATTTT
TRBJ2-7,TRBV2,-,-,CASSEGQRQYF,TGTGCCAGCAGTGAGGGACAAAGGCAGTACTTC
TRBJ1-6,TRBV19,-,TRBD1,CASSPRDRGGSPLHF,TGTGCCAGTAGTCCCCGGGACAGGGGTGGATCACCCCTCCACTTT
TRBJ1-4,TRBV6-5,-,-,CASSYLGATNEKLFF,TGTGCCAGCAGTTACCTAGGGGCAACTAATGAAAAACTGTTTTTT
TRBJ1-2,TRBV14,once,-,CASSQEVSGYTF,TGTGCCAGCAGCCAAGAAGTTAGTGGCTACACCTTC
TRBJ1-3,TRBV3-1/TRBV3-2,once,-,CASSQLRQISGNTIYF,TGTGCCAGCAGCCAACTTCGACAGATCTCTGGAAACACCATATATTTT
TRBJ2-7,TRBV7-2,-,-,CASSLGPGYEQYF,TGTGCCAGCAGCTTAGGTCCAGGCTACGAGCAGTACTTC
TRBJ2-1,TRBV19,-,-,CASSLLEGGEQFF,TGTGCCAGTAGTTTACTAGAGGGCGGTGAGCAGTTCTTC
TRBJ2-7,TRBV12-5,-,TRBD1,CASGPGQGLHEQYF,TGTGCTAGTGGCCCGGGACAGGGGCTCCACGAGCAGTACTTC
TRBJ2-3,TRBV7-9,few,-,CASSFGGTGDTQYF,TGTGCCAGCAGCTTTGGCGGCACTGGAGATACGCAGTATTTT
TRBJ2-3,TRBV14,-,TRBD2,CASSQDRGGGRTDTQYF,TGTGCCAGCAGCCAAGATCGTGGCGGGGGGCGCACAGATACGCAGTATTTT
TRBJ1-4,TRBV10-3,-,-,CAISEYRKYEKLFF,TGTGCCATCAGTGAATACAGGAAATACGAAAAACTGTTTTTT
TRBJ1-1,TRBV4-1,-,-,CASSQGGNTEAFF,TGCGCCAGCAGCCAAGGCGGAAACACTGAAGCTTTCTTT
TRBJ1-4,TRBV6-5,-,TRBD1,CASRPTGVGEKLFF,TGTGCCAGCAGGCCGACAGGGGTTGGGGAAAAACTGTTTTTT
TRBJ2-3,TRBV6-6,-,-,CASSLTDTQYF,TGTGCCAGCAGTTTAACAGATACGCAGTATTTT
TRBJ2-1,TRBV28,-,-,CASSGWGGTSPGGSYNEQFF,TGTGCCAGCAGTGGGTGGGGAGGAACTAGTCCCGGTGGCTCCTACAATGAGCAGTTCTTC
TRBJ1-4,TRBV14,-,TRBD1,CASSQEFGAGGGEKLFF,TGTGCCAGCAGCCAAGAATTCGGGGCAGGGGGCGGTGAAAAACTGTTTTTT
TRBJ1-1,TRBV30,-,TRBD1,CAWRQGANTEAFF,TGTGCCTGGAGACAGGGGGCGAACACTGAAGCTTTCTTT
TRBJ2-5,TRBV30,-,-,CAWSVKGRSETQYF,TGTGCCTGGAGTGTGAAGGGGCGATCGGAGACCCAGTACTTC